What follows describes a single TCR beta chain. Its cognate antigen is unknown. Trimming removed 0 bases from V and 5 bases from J, with 7 bases in between. The CDR3 runs to 14 residues. Looked up from germline, CDR1 is LGHDT and CDR2 is YNNKEL (reference sequence). These data originate in a study of T cell responses to AZD1222 COVID-19 vaccine. Overall study results and limits: CD4 TCRs linked to vaccination spanned spike, dominating at 160-218 and 743-854. The study identified only six AZD1222 recipients as seropositive at baseline.

TCRdb keeps only in-frame clones here, not all; method: immunoSEQ multiplex PCR. The sample lists 90,000 to 150,000 clones; roughly 90% were seen once. V usage is TRBV3-1 (or the pseudogene TRBV3-2) and J usage is TRBJ2-2; no firm D call. The sequencing here drew on peripheral blood, taken 28 days after the second dose of the MenACWY control vaccine. The clonotype originates from an adult who received the MenACWY meningococcal vaccine as a control. The CDR3 sequence is CASSQDLGTGELFF. CDR3 DNA sequence: TGTGCCAGCAGCCAAGATTTGGGGACCGGGGAGCTGTTTTTT.